This T cell receptor (beta chain) stems from a study of blood T cell repertoires in COVID-19. Study information: The samples span acute and convalescent COVID-19 from the United States, Italy and Spain. Sources were T cells, B-cell-depleted T cells, or PBMCs; the material itself was cDNA or gDNA.

Profiling relied on immunoSEQ multiplex PCR, and the TCRdb table lists in-frame clones only, not all of them. This sample carries roughly 140,000 clones, almost 90% of them seen once, and the ten largest clones take 8% to 11%. CDR3 length: 15 amino acids. Germline V gene sequence: CDR1 LNHDA, CDR2 SQIVND (reference sequence). J was trimmed by 10 bases and V by 5 bases; bases with no gene match: 13. Sequences were obtained from peripheral blood. This TCR came from a man aged 45-65 years with active or convalescent COVID-19. The V gene is TRBV19, the J gene TRBJ1-5; 8 bases match TRBD1. In nucleotides, the CDR3 is TGTGCCAGTAGTCCAAGGACAGGGAACCACGAACCCCAGCATTTT. Translated: CASSPRTGNHEPQHF.